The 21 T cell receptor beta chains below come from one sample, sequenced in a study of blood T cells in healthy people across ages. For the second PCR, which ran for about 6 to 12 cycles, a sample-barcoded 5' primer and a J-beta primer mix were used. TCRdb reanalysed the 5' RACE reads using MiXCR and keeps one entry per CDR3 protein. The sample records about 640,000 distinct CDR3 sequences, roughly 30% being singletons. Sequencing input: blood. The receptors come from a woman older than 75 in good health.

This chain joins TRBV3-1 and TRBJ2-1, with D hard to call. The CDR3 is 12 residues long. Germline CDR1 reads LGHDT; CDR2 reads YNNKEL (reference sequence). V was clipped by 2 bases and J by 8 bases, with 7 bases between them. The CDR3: CASSQSDHEQFF. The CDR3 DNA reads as TGTGCCAGCAGCCAATCGGATCATGAGCAGTTCTTC.

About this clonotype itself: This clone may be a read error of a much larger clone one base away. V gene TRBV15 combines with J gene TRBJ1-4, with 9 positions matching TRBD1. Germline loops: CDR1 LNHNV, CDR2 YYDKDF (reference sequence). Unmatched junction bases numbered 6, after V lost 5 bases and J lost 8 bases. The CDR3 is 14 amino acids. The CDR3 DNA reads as TGTGCCACCAGCCGGGACAGGGTTGGAGAAAAACTGTTTTTT. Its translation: CATSRDRVGEKLFF.

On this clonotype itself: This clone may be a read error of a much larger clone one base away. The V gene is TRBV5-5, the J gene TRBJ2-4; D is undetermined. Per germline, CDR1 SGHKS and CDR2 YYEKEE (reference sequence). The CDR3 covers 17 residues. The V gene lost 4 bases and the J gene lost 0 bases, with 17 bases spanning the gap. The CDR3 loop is CASSHLAATLAKNIQYF. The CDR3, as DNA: TGTGCCAGCAGCCACCTGGCAGCAACACTAGCCAAAAACATTCAGTACTTC.

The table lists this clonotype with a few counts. The CDR3: CASSYSGASGGAGEQFF. In DNA form, the CDR3 reads TGTGCCAGCAGTTACTCAGGCGCTAGCGGGGGGGCGGGTGAGCAGTTCTTC. The chain uses TRBV6-6 and TRBJ2-1, with 12 bases aligning to TRBD2. The CDR3 spans 17 residues. The trim removed 0 bases at V and 9 bases at J, leaving 9 bases unmatched. Germline V CDR1 and CDR2: MNHNY, SVGAGI (reference sequence).

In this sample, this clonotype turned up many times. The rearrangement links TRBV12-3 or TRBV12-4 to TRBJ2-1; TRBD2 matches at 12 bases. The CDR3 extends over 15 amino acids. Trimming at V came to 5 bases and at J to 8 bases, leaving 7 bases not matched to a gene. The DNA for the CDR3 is TGTGCCAGCAGTCCTAGCGGGGGGGCCAGGGATGAGCAGTTCTTC. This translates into CASSPSGGARDEQFF.

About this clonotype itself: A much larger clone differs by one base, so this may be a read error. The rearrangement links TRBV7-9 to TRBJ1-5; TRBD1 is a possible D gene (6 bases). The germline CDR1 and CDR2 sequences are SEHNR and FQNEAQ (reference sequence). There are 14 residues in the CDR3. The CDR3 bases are TGTACCAGCAGCCTAAACAGGGACGATCAGCCCCAGCATTTT. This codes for CTSSLNRDDQPQHF.

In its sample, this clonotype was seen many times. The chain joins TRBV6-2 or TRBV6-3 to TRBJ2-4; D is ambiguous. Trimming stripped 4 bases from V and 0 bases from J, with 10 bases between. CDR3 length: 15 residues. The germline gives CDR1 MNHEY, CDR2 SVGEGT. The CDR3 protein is CASSFEGKAKNIQYF. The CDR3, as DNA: TGTGCCAGCAGTTTTGAAGGGAAAGCCAAAAACATTCAGTACTTC.

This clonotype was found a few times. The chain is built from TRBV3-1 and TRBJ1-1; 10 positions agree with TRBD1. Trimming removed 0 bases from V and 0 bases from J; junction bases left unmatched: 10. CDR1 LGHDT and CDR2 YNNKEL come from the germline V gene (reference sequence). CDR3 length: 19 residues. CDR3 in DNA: TGTGCCAGCAGCCAAGATCGAACCGGACAGGGGGGAATGAACACTGAAGCTTTCTTT. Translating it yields CASSQDRTGQGGMNTEAFF. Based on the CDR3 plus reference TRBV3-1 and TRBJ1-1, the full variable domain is DTAVSQTPKYLVTQMGNDKSIKCEQNLGHDTMYWYKQDSKKFLKIMFSYNNKELIINETVPNRFSPKSPDKAHLNLHINSLELGDSAVYFCASSQDRTGQGGMNTEAFFGQGTRLTVV.

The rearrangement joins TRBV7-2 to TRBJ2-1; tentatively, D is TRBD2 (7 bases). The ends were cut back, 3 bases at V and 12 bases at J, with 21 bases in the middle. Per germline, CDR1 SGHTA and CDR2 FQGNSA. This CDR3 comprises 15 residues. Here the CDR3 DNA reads TGTGCCAGCAGCTTGGCTGGGAGGGGGGACGATGGGCAGTTCTTC. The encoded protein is CASSLAGRGDDGQFF.

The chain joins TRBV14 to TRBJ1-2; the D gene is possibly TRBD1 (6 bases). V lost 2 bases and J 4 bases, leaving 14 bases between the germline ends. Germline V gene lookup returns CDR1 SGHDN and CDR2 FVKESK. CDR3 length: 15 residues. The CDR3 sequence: CASSQSNRAGYGYTF. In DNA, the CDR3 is TGTGCCAGCAGCCAAAGTAACAGGGCCGGCTATGGCTACACCTTC.

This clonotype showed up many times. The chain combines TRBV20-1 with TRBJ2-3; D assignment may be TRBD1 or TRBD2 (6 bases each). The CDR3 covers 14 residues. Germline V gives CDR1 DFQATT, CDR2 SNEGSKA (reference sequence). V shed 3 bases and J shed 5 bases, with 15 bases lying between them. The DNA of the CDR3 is TGCAGTGCTAGGACCGGGGGCCGGAGAGATACGCAGTATTTT. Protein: CSARTGGRRDTQYF.

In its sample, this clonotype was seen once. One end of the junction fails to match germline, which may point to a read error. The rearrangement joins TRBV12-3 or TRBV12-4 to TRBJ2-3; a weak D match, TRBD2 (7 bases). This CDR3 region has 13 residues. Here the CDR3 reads CATRGGAADAQYF. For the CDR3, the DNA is TGTGCCACCCGAGGGGGGGCGGCAGATGCGCAGTATTTT.

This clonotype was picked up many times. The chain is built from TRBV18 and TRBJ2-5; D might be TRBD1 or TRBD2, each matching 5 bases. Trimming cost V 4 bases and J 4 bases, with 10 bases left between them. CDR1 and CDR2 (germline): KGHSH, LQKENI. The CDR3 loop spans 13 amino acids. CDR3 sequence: CASSRGRGETQYF. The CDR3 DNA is TGTGCCAGCTCACGGGGCCGGGGAGAGACCCAGTACTTC.

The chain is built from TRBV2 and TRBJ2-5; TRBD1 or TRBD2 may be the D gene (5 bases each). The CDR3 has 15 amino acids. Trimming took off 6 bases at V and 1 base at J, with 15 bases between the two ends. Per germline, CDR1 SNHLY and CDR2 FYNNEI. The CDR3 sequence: CASRGVVGTQETQYF. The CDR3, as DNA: TGTGCCAGCAGGGGTGTAGTGGGGACCCAAGAGACCCAGTACTTC.

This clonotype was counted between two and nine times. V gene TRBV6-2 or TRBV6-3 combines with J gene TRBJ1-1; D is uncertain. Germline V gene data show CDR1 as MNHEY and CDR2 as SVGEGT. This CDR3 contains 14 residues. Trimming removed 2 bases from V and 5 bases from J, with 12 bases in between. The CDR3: CASSYDDLGTEAFF. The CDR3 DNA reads TGTGCCAGCAGTTACGATGACCTGGGAACTGAAGCTTTCTTT.

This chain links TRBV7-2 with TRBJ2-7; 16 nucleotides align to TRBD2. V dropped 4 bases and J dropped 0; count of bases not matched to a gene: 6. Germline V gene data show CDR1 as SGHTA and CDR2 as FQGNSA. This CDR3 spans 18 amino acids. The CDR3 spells CASSSSGLAGGRSYEQYF. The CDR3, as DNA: TGTGCCAGCAGCTCTTCGGGACTAGCGGGGGGGCGCTCCTACGAGCAGTACTTC. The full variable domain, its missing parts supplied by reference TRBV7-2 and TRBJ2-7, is GAGVSQSPSNKVTEKGKDVELRCDPISGHTALYWYRQSLGQGLEFLIYFQGNSAPDKSGLPSDRFSAERTGGSVSTLTIQRTQQEDSAVYLCASSSSGLAGGRSYEQYFGPGTRLTVT.

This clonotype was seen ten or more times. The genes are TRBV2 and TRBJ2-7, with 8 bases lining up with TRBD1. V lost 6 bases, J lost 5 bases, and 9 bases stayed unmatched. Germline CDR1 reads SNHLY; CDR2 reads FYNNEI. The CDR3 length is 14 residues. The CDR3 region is CASRRTGLYDEQYF. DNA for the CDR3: TGTGCCAGCAGAAGGACAGGGCTATACGACGAGCAGTACTTC.

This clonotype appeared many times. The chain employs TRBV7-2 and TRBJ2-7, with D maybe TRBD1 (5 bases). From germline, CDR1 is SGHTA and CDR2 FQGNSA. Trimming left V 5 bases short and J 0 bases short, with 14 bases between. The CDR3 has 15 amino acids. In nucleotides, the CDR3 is TGTGCCAGCAGCCTCAGGGTCATAGGCTCCTACGAGCAGTACTTC. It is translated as CASSLRVIGSYEQYF.

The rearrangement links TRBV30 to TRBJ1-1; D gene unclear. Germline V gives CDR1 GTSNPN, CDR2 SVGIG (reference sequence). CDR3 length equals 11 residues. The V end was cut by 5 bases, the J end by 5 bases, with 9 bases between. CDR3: CAWVDKTEAFF. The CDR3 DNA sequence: TGTGCCTGGGTCGACAAAACTGAAGCTTTCTTT.

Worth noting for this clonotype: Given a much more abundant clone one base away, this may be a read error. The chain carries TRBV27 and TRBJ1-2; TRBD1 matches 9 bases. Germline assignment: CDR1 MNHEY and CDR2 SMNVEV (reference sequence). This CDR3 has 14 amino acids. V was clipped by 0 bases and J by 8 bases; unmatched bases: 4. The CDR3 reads CASSLSTGGVGYTF. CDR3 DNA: TGTGCCAGCAGTTTATCGACAGGGGGGGTCGGCTACACCTTC.

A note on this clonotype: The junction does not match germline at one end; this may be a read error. CDR3 region: CAWTQGTSNYDYTF. In DNA form, the CDR3 reads TGTGCCTGGACCCAAGGGACATCCAACTATGACTACACCTTC. The rearrangement joins TRBV30 to TRBJ1-2; a possible D gene is TRBD1 (6 bases). CDR1 is GTSNPN and CDR2 is SVGIG in the germline V gene (reference sequence). The CDR3 spans 14 residues.